This TCR beta chain was obtained from a study of CXCR3-negative and CXCR3-positive naive CD8 T cells. Turning to the study itself: Sequencing brought in 130 million or so TRB reads altogether, and each library got about 1.5 +/- 0.3 million.

Study-wide results and limits: Comparison of naive CXCR3-negative and CXCR3-positive cells revealed similar TRBV-TRBJ usage, while memory cells differed.

In regard to this clonotype: Antigen: not known.

Carrying UMI labels, the TRB cDNA libraries were prepared through 5' RACE. From its re-call of the 5' RACE reads, TCRdb lists each CDR3 protein once, without DNA. The sample is made up of some 22,000 distinct CDR3 sequences, and the top ten hold roughly 4% of it. Germline CDR1 is SGHRS and CDR2 is YFSETQ. The CDR3 covers 13 residues. Sequencing was performed on naive CXCR3- CD8+ T cells from blood. Stated subset: CD45RO-CCR7+CD27+CD95- naive CD8+ T cells lacking CXCR3 (TNR3-). The chain links TRBV5-1 to TRBJ2-7. This clonotype was obtained from a human donor in good health. Some clones in this sample may be carry-over from other donors' samples. This chain's CDR3 is CASRDRGSYEQYF.